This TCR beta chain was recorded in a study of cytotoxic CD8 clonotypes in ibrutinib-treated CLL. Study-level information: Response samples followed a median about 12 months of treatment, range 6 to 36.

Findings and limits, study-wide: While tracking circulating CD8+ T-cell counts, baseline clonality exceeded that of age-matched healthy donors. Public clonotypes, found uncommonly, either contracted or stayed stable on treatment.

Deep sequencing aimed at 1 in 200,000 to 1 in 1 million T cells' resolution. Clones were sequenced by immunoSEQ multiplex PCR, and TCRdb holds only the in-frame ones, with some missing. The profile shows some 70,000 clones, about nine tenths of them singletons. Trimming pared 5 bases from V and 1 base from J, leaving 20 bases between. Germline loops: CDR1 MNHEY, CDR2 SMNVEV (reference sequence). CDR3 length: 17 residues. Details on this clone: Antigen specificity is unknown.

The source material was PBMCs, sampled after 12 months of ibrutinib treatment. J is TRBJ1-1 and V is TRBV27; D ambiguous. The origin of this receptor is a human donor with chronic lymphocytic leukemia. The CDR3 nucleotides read TGTGCCAGCAGTATACACCGGTCAGGACTTACGAACACTGAAGCTTTCTTT. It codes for CASSIHRSGLTNTEAFF.